This paragraph reports one T cell receptor beta chain. Its antigen is still unknown. This record comes from a study of cytomegalovirus exposure and HLA in healthy donors. Overall study results and limits: Later work showed greater clonal expansion in HLA-associated TCR beta chains than in equally common others. Reports indicated that the classifier achieved high specificity and sensitivity in diagnosing cytomegalovirus status.

Vbeta (60) and Jbeta (13) primers were used in the PCR. The method was immunoSEQ multiplex PCR; TCRdb's version includes in-frame clones alone and lacks a portion of them. The sample has approximately 190,000 clones, approximately 80% seen once. The V gene lost 0 bases and the J gene lost 1 base, with 10 bases spanning the gap. Germline-derived CDR1 and CDR2 are LGHNA and YNFKEQ. The CDR3 is 16 amino acids. Sequenced: PBMCs. This receptor was taken from a woman under 30 in good health and CMV-seropositive. The chain is built from TRBV4-2 and TRBJ1-5, with D possibly matching TRBD1 (6 bases). DNA for the CDR3: TGTGCCAGCAGCCAAGACTGGGGGCGGAGCAATCAGCCCCAGCATTTT. Translated: CASSQDWGRSNQPQHF.